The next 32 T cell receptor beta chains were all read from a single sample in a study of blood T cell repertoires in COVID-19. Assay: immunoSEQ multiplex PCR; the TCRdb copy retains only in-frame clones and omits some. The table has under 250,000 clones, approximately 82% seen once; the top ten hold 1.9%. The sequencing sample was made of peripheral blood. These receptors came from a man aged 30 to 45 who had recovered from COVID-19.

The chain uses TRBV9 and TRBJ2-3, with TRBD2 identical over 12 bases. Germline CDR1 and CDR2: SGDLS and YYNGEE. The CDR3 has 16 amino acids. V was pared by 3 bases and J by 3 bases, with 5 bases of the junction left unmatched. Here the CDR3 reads CASSGAGLAGTDTQYF. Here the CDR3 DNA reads TGTGCCAGCAGCGGGGCCGGACTAGCGGGGACAGATACGCAGTATTTT.

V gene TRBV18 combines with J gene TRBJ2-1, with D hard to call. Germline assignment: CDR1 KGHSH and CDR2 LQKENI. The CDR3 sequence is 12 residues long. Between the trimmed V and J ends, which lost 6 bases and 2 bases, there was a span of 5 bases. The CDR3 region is CASSHPYNEQFF. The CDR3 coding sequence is TGTGCCAGCTCCCATCCCTACAATGAGCAGTTCTTC.

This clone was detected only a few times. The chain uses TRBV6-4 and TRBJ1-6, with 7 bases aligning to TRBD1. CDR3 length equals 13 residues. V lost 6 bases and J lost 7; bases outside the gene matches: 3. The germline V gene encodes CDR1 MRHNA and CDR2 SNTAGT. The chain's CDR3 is CASRGTENSPLHF. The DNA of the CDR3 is TGTGCCAGCAGGGGGACAGAGAATTCACCCCTCCACTTT.

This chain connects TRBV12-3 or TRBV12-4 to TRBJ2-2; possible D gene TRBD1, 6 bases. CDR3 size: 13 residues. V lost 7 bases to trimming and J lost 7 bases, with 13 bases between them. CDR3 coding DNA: TGTGCCAGCAATTGGGGGCTAGGCGGGGAGCTGTTTTTT. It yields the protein CASNWGLGGELFF.

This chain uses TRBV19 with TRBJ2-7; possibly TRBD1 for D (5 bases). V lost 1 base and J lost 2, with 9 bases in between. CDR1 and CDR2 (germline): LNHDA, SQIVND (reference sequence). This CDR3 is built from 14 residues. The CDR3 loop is CASSIAGSPYEQYF. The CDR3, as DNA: TGTGCCAGTAGTATAGCAGGGTCCCCCTACGAGCAGTACTTC.

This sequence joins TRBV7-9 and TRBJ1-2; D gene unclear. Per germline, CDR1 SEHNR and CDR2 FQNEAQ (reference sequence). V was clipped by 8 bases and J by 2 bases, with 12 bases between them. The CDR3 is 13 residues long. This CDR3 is CASRAQPNYGYTF. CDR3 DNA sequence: TGTGCCAGCCGCGCCCAACCGAACTATGGCTACACCTTC.

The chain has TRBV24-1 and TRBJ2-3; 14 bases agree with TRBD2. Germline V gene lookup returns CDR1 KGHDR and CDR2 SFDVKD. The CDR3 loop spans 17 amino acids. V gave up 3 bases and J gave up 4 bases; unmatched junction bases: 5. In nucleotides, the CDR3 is TGTGCCACCAGTGATACCGGGACTAGCGGGGGATCAGATACGCAGTATTTT. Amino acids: CATSDTGTSGGSDTQYF.

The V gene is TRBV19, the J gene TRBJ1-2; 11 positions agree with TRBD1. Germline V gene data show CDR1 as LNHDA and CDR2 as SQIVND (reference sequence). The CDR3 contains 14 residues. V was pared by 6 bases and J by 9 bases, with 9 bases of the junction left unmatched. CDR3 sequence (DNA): TGTGCCAGTAGAAGGGACAGGGGGGTACCAAGCTACACCTTC. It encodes CASRRDRGVPSYTF.

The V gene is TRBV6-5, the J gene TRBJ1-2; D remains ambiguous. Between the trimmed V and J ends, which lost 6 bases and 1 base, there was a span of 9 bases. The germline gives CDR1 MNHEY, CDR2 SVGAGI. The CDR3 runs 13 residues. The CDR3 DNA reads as TGTGCCAGCAGGTCGACAAGTAACTATGGCTACACCTTC. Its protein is CASRSTSNYGYTF.

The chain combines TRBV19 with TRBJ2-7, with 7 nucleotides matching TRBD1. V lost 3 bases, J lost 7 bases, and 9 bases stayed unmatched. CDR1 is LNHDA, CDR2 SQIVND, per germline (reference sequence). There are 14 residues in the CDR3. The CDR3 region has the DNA TGTGCCAGTAGTATGGGGGAGACAGGGAGTGAGCAGTACTTC. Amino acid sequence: CASSMGETGSEQYF.

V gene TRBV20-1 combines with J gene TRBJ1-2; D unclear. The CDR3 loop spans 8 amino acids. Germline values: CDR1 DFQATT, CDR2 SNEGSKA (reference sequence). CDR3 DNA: TGCGGCCACTATGGCTACACCTTC. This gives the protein CGHYGYTF.

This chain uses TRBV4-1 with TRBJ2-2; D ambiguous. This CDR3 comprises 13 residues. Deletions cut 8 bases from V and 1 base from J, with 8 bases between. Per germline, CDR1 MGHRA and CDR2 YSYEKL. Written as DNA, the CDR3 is TGCGCCAGCCGTCGTGTGAACACCGGGGAGCTGTTTTTT. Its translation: CASRRVNTGELFF.

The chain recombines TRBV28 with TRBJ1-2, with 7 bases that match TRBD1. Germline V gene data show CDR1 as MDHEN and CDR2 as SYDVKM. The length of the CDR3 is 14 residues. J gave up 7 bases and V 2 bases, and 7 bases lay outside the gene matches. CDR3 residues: CASSLSRGLGGYTF. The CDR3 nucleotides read TGTGCCAGCAGTTTAAGCAGGGGGTTGGGTGGCTACACCTTC.

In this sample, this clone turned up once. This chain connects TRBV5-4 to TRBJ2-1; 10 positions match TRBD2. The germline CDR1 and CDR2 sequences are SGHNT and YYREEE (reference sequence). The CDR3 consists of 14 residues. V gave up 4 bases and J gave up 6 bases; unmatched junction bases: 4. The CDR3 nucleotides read TGTGCCAGCAGCCGGAGCGGGGGGGCCAATGAGCAGTTCTTC. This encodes CASSRSGGANEQFF.

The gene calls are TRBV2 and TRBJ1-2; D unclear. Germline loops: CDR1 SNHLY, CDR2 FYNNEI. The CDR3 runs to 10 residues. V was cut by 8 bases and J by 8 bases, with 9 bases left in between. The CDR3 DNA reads TGTGCCAGCGGGGAGCACGGCTACACCTTC. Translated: CASGEHGYTF.

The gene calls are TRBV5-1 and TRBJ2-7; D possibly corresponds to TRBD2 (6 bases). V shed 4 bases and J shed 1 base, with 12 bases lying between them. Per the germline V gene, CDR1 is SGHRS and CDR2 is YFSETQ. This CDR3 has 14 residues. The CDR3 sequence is CASSIGTGSYEQYF. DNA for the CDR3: TGCGCCAGCAGCATTGGGACTGGTTCCTACGAGCAGTACTTC.

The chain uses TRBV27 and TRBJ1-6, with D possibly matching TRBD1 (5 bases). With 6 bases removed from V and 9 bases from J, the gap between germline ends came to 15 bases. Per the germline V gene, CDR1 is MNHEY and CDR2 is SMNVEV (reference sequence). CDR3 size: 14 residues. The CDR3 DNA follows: TGTGCCAGCAGCGCGGTGGTCGGGGGTTCACCCCTCCACTTT. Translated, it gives CASSAVVGGSPLHF.

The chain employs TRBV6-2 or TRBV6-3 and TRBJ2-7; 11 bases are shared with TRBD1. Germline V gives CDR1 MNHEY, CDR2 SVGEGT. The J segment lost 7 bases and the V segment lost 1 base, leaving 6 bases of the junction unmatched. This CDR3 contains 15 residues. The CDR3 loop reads CASSYLPGQGGEQYF. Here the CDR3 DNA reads TGTGCCAGCAGTTACTTACCGGGACAGGGGGGAGAGCAGTACTTC.

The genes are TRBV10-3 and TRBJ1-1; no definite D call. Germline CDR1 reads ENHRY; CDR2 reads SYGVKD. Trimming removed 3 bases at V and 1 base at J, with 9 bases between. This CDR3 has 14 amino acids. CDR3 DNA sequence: TGTGCCATCAGTGAACTCCCGGGGAACACTGAAGCTTTCTTT. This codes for CAISELPGNTEAFF.

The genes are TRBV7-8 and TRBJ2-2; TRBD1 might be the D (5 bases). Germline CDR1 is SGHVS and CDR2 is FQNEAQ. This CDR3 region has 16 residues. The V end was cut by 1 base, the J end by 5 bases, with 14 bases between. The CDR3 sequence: CASSLEDWGGTGELFF. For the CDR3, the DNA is TGTGCCAGCAGCTTAGAAGATTGGGGCGGTACCGGGGAGCTGTTTTTT.

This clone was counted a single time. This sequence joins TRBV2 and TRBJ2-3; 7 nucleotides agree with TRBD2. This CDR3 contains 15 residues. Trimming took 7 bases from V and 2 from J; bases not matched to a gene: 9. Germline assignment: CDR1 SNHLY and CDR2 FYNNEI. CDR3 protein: CASTPLTSNTDTQYF. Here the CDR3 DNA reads TGTGCCAGCACCCCATTGACTAGCAACACAGATACGCAGTATTTT.

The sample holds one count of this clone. The CDR3 nucleotides read TGCAGTGCTAGTTCCTTACTCGAGCGTACGCAGTATTTT. Its protein product is CSASSLLERTQYF. The chain uses TRBV20-1 and TRBJ2-3; the D is unclear. The CDR3 runs 13 residues. The V gene lost 3 bases and the J gene lost 8 bases, with 15 bases spanning the gap. Germline V gives CDR1 DFQATT, CDR2 SNEGSKA (reference sequence).

The CDR3: CASSFGRVEEKLFF. In DNA, the CDR3 is TGTGCCAGCAGCTTTGGCAGGGTAGAGGAAAAACTGTTTTTT. The chain links TRBV5-5 to TRBJ1-4; perhaps TRBD1 as D (5 bases). V lost 2 bases to trimming and J lost 8 bases, with 13 bases between them. Germline CDR1 and CDR2: SGHKS and YYEKEE (reference sequence). This CDR3 has 14 amino acids.

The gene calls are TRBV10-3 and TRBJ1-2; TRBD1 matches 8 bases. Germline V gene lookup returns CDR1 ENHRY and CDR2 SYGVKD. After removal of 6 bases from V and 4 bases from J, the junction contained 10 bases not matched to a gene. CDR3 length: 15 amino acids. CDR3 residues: CAIRSQDRVIYGYTF. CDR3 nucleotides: TGTGCCATCAGGTCGCAGGACAGGGTCATCTATGGCTACACCTTC.

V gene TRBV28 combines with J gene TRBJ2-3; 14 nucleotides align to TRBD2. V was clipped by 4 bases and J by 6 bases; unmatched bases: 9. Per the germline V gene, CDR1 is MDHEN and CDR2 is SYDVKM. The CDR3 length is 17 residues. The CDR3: CASSYGTSGGLWDTQYF. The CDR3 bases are TGTGCCAGCAGTTACGGGACTAGCGGGGGCCTTTGGGATACGCAGTATTTT. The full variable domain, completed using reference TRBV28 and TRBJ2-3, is DVKVTQSSRYLVKRTGEKVFLECVQDMDHENMFWYRQDPGLGLRLIYFSYDVKMKEKGDIPEGYSVSREKKERFSLILESASTNQTSMYLCASSYGTSGGLWDTQYFGPGTRLTVL.

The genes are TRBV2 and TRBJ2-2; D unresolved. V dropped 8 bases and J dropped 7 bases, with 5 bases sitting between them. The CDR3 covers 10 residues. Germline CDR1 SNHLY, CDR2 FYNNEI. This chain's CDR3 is CASGSGELFF. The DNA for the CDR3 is TGTGCCAGCGGCAGCGGGGAGCTGTTTTTT.

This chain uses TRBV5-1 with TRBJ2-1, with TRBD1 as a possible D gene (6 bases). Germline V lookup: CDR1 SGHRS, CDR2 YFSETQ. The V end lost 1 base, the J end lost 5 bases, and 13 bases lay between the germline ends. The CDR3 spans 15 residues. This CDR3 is CASSLYPGTHNEQFF. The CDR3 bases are TGCGCCAGCAGCTTGTATCCGGGGACACACAATGAGCAGTTCTTC.

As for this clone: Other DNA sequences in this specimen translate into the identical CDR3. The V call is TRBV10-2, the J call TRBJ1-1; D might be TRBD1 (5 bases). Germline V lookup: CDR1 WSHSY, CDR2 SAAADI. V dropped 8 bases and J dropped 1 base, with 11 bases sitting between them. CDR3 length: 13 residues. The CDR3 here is CASSEQGNTEAFF. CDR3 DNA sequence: TGCGCCAGCTCTGAGCAGGGGAACACTGAAGCTTTCTTT.

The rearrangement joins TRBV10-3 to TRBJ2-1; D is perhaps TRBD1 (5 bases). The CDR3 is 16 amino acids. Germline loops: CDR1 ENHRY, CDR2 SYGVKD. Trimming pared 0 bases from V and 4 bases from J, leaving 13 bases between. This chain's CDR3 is CAISESVGATYNEQFF. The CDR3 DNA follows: TGTGCCATCAGTGAGTCGGTAGGGGCCACATACAATGAGCAGTTCTTC.

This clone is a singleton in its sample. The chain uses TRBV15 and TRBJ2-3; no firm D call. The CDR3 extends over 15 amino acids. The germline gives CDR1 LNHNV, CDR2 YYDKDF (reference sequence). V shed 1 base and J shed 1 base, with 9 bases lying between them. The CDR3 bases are TGTGCCACCAGCAGAGGCCCCCGAGGCACAGATACGCAGTATTTT. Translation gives CATSRGPRGTDTQYF.

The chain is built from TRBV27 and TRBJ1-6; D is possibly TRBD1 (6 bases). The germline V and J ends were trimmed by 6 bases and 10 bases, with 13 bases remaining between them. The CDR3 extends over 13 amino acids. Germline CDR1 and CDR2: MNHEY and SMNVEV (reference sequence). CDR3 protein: CASRRDTLSPLHF. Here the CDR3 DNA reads TGTGCCAGCAGAAGGGACACCCTCTCACCCCTCCACTTT.

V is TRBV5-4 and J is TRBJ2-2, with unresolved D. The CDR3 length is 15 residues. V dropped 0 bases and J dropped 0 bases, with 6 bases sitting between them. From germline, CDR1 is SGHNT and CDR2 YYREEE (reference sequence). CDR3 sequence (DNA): TGTGCCAGCAGCTTGGACTCTCCGAACACCGGGGAGCTGTTTTTT. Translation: CASSLDSPNTGELFF.